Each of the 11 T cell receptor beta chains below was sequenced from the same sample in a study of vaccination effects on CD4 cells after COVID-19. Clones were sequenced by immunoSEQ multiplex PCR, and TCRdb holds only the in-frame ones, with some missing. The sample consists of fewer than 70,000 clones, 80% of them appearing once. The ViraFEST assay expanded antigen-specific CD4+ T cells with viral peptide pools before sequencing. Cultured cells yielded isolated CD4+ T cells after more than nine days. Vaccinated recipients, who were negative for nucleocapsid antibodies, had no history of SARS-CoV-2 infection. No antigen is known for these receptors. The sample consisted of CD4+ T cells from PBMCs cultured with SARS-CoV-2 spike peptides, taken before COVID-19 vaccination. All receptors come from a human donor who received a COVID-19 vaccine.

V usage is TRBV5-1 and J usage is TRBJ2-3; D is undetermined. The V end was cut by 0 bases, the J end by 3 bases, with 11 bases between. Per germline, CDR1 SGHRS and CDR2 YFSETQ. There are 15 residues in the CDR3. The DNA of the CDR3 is TGCGCCAGCAGCTTGGCCGCGTCTTCTACAGATACGCAGTATTTT. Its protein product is CASSLAASSTDTQYF.

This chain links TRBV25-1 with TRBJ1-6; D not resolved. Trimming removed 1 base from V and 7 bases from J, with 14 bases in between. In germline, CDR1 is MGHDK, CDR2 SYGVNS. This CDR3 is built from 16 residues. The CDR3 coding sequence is TGTGCCAGCAGTGAATCGGGCCGAGGTGTGAATTCACCCCTCCACTTT. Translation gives CASSESGRGVNSPLHF.

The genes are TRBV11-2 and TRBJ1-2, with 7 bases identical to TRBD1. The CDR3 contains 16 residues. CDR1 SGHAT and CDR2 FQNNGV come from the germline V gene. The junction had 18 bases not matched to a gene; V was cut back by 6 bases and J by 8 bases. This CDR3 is CASRKGRGGAAEGYTF. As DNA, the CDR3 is TGTGCCAGCAGAAAGGGGAGAGGGGGCGCGGCTGAGGGCTACACCTTC.

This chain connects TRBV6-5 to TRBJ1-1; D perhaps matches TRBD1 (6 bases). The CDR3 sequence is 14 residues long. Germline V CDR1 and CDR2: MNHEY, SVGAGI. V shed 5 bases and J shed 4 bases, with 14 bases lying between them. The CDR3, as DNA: TGTGCCAGCAGTCAGTTCAGGGGTTCCACTGAAGCTTTCTTT. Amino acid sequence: CASSQFRGSTEAFF.

The chain's CDR3 is CSASRGSYEQYV. The CDR3, as DNA: TGCAGTGCTAGTCGGGGTTCCTACGAGCAGTACGTC. The chain links TRBV20-1 to TRBJ2-7; TRBD2 is a possible D gene (5 bases). Germline-derived CDR1 and CDR2 are DFQATT and SNEGSKA (reference sequence). V gave up 3 bases and J gave up 1 base, with 7 bases separating them. The CDR3 consists of 12 residues.

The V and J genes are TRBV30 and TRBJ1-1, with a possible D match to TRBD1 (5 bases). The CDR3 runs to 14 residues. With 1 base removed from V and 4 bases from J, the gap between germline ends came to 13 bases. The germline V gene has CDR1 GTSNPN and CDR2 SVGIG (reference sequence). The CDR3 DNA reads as TGTGCCTGGAGTGGCAGGGAAAAAGGCACTGAAGCTTTCTTT. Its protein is CAWSGREKGTEAFF.

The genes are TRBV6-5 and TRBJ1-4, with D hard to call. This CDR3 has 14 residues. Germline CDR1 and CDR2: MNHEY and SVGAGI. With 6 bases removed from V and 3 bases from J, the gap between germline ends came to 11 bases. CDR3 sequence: CASRDIGSNEKLFF. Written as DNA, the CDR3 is TGTGCCAGCAGGGATATCGGATCTAATGAAAAACTGTTTTTT.

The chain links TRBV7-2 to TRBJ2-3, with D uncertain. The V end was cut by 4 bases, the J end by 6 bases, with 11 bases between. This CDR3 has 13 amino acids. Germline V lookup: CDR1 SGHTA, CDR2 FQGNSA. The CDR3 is CASSSLPPDTQYF. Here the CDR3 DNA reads TGTGCCAGCAGCTCCCTCCCTCCCGATACGCAGTATTTT.

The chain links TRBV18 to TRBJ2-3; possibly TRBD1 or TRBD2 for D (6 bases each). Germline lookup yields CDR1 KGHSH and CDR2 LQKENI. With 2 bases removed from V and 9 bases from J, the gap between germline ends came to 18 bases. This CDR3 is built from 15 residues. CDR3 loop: CASSPSTGGVVTQYF. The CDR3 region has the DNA TGTGCCAGCTCACCATCGACAGGCGGGGTAGTGACGCAGTATTTT.

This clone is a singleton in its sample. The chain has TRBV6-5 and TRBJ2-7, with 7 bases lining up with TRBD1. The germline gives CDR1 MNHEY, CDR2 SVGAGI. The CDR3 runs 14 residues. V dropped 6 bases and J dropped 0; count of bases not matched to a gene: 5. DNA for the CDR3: TGTGCCAGCAGCCGACAGGGAAGCTCCTACGAGCAGTACGTC. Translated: CASSRQGSSYEQYV.

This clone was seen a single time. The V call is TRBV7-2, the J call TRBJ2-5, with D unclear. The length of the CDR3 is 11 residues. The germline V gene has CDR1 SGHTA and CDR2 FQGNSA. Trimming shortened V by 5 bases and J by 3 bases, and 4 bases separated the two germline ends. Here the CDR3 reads CASSPKETQYF. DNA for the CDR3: TGTGCCAGCAGCCCCAAAGAGACCCAGTACTTC.